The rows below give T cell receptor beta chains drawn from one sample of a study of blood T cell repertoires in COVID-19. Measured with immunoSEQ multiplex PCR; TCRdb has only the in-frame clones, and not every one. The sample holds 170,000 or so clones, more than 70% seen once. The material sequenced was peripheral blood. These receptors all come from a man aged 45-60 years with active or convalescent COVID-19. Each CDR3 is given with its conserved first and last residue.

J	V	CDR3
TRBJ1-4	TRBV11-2	CASSLDSREKLFF
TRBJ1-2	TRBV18	CASSRQKRFYGYTF
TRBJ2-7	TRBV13	CASSPGGYEQYF
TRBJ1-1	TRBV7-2	CASSLRQGGTEAFF
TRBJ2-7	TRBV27	CASGQGMEQYF
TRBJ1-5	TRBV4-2	CASSQANRANQPQHF
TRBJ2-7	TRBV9	CASSGGGTGPYEQYF
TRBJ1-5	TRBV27	CASSLARGDQPQHF
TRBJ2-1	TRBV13	CASSFGQGENEQFF
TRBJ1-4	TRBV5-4	CASSPDRGAANEKLFF
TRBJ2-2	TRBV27	CASSFSSFRNAGELFF
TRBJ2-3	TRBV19	CASSILAGASDTQYF
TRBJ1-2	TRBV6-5	CASSYSAGGNYGYTF
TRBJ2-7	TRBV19	CASSESGDSYEQYF
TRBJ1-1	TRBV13	CASSPRQGRGNTEAFF
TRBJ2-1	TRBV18	CASSSGQLSYNEQFF
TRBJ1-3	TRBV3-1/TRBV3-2	CASSSGVTIYF
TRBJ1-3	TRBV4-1	CASSQTPGGRSGNTIYF
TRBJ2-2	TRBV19	CASSTRTAPAGELFF
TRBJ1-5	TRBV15	CATSRDPGFNQPQHF
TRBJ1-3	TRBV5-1	CASSPGLSGNTIYF
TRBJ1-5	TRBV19	CASNRGRNQPQHF
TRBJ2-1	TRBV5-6	CASSSRDEQFF
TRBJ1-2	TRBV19	CASTKAGEPGYTF
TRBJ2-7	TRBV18	CASSSTSGAGSEQYF
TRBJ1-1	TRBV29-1	CSVYGGLNTEAFF
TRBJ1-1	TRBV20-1	CSGRGSLGAFF
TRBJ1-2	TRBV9	CASSAGPYRQVHGYTF
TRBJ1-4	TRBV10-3	CAISGSVELSYEKLFF
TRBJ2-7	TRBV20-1	CSASNPAQGSNEQYF
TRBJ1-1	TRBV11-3	CASRVTGSTEAFF
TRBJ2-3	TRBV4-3	CASSQEPTRSTDTQYF
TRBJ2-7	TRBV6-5	CASSQGRLYYEQYF
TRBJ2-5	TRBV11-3	CASRPRGLAIETQYF
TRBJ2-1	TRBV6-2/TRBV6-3	CASIPDRANEQFF
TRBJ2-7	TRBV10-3	CATRNPELSSYEQYF
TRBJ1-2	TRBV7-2	CASSLGGTGGYTF
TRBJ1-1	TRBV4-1	CASRSTGAGTEAFF
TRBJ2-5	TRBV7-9	CASSRPQGAAETQYF
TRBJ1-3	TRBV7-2	CASSLGQTSGNTIYF
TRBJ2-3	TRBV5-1	CASSPDRGRADTQYF
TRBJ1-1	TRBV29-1	CSATPGGGEAFF
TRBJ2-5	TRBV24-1	CATSAGTGGGQETQYF
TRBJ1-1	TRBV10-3	CAIGQGPSTEAFF
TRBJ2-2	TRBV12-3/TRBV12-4	CASSSLADGELFF
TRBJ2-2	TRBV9	CASSIRGRRTGELFF
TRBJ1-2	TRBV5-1	CASSSGQGLYGYTF
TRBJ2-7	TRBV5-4	CASSLRTSGPLYEQYF
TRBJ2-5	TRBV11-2	CASSLGQQETQYF
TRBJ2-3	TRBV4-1	CASSQVIVVAGGPQLPDTQYF
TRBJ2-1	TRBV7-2	CASSLVSGKYNEQFF
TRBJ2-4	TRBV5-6	CASSRGQGLAVAKNIQYF
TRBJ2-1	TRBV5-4	CASSFDSDNEQFF